This TCR beta chain appears in the sequencing data of a study of control samples from healthy donors and cancer patients. Trimming left V 4 bases short and J 5 bases short, with 6 bases between. The CDR3 contains 11 residues. Germline V CDR1 and CDR2: SGHDT, YYEEEE. Assay: immunoSEQ multiplex PCR; the TCRdb copy retains only in-frame clones and omits some. This table holds about 78,000 clones, around nine tenths found once. Sequencing was carried out using blood. The chain has TRBV5-6 and TRBJ1-2; D not resolved. The sequence came from a woman aged 55-70 years in good health. The CDR3: CASSQDYGYTF. CDR3 DNA: TGTGCCAGCAGCCAAGATTATGGCTACACCTTC. The full variable domain, rest sourced from reference TRBV5-6 and TRBJ1-2, is DAGVTQSPTHLIKTRGQQVTLRCSPKSGHDTVSWYQQALGQGPQFIFQYYEEEERQRGNFPDRFSGHQFPNYSSELNVNALLLGDSALYLCASSQDYGYTFGSGTRLTVV.